The 22 T cell receptor beta chains listed next were all sequenced from one sample in a study of T cells in Graves' hyperthyroidism and ophthalmopathy (dated by TCRdb to the late 2010s). Receptor libraries were prepared by multiplex PCR. The run used an Illumina HiSeq 2000. TCR beta CDR3 regions were amplified from RNA transcripts. The first round of RT-PCR for the TCR CDR3 was performed with the HTBI primer set and the Qiagen OneStep RT-PCR kit. TCRdb itself trimmed the public reads at Q25 with fastp, ran MiXCR and retained productive beta chains. Every CDR3 protein is listed once, alongside the most common genes and DNA of its rows. The sample includes around 570,000 distinct CDR3 sequences, with just under 20% observed a single time. The top ten hold over 45% of the sample. Sequenced: blood. These receptors came from a man in his forties with Graves' ophthalmopathy.

As for this clonotype: A much larger clone differs from this one at a single base, so this may be a read error. The genes are TRBV3-1 and TRBJ2-7, with no clear D. Per the germline V gene, CDR1 is LGHDT and CDR2 is YNNKEL (reference sequence). The CDR3 is 13 residues long. The V end lost 4 bases, the J end lost 7 bases, and 14 bases lay between the germline ends. The CDR3: CASSPSSRAEQYF. In nucleotides, the CDR3 is TGTGCCAGCAGCCCATCATCTAGGGCTGAGCAGTACTTC.

This clonotype was seen more than once but under ten times. The chain links TRBV6-5 to TRBJ2-2; TRBD2 matches 8 bases. The V and J ends lost 0 bases and 5 bases, in that order; junction bases with no gene match: 11. CDR3 size: 18 residues. Per the germline V gene, CDR1 is MNHEY and CDR2 is SVGAGI. The CDR3 DNA reads TGTGCCAGCAGTTACTCGCCCCAGGAAGCGGGGGAAACCGGGGAGCTGTTTTTT. It yields the protein CASSYSPQEAGETGELFF.

DNA of the CDR3: TGTGCCAGCAGCTTTATTTCTGGTACGGGGGACACGCAGTTCTTC. Its translation: CASSFISGTGDTQFF. The chain carries TRBV5-5 and TRBJ2-1; D may be TRBD1 or TRBD2 (6 bases each). The CDR3 consists of 15 residues. The V and J ends lost 2 bases and 12 bases respectively, with 21 bases between them. Germline assignment: CDR1 SGHKS and CDR2 YYEKEE (reference sequence).

This clonotype was seen repeatedly, ten times or more. Here the CDR3 DNA reads TGTGCCAGCAGCCCCCGTGCGCTAGCGGGAGGCGAGCAGTACTTC. Translating it yields CASSPRALAGGEQYF. V usage is TRBV11-2 and J usage is TRBJ2-7, with 11 bases aligning to TRBD2. Germline CDR1 SGHAT, CDR2 FQNNGV. The CDR3 totals 15 residues. With 5 bases clipped from V and 6 bases from J, the junction kept 9 bases outside the gene matches. Looking up the rest from reference TRBV11-2 and TRBJ2-7 gives the full variable domain: EAGVAQSPRYKIIEKRQSVAFWCNPISGHATLYWYQQILGQGPKLLIQFQNNGVVDDSQLPKDRFSAERLKGVDSTLKIQPAKLEDSAVYLCASSPRALAGGEQYFGPGTRLTVT.

This clonotype was counted a few times. This sequence joins TRBV12-3 or TRBV12-4 and TRBJ2-6, with 10 positions matching TRBD1. The CDR3 contains 18 residues. V dropped 7 bases and J dropped 0; count of bases not matched to a gene: 9. In DNA form, the CDR3 reads TGTGCCAGCACCACCGGGACAGGGGCATACTCTGGGGCCAACGTCCTGACTTTC. This translates into CASTTGTGAYSGANVLTF.

V is TRBV6-2 or TRBV6-3 and J is TRBJ2-3, with D perhaps TRBD2 (6 bases). In germline, CDR1 is MNHEY, CDR2 SVGEGT. CDR3 length: 15 amino acids. Trimming removed 5 bases at V and 3 bases at J, with 15 bases between. This CDR3 reads CASSPRDSWTDTQYF. CDR3 coding DNA: TGTGCCAGCAGTCCCCGGGACTCCTGGACAGATACGCAGTATTTT.

This clonotype showed up many times. The CDR3: CASFSTQGVTVETQYF. CDR3 DNA sequence: TGTGCCAGCTTTTCCACTCAGGGGGTGACGGTTGAGACCCAGTACTTC. This chain uses TRBV6-1 with TRBJ2-5, with TRBD1 matching over 7 bases. Germline values: CDR1 MNHNS, CDR2 SASEGT. CDR3 length: 16 amino acids. The V segment lost 8 bases and the J segment 5 bases; nucleotides outside the gene matches: 17.

This clonotype was observed at least ten times. The V gene is TRBV12-3 or TRBV12-4, the J gene TRBJ1-3, with a tentative D call TRBD1 (6 bases). The CDR3 has 15 amino acids. V was clipped by 6 bases and J by 4 bases, with 16 bases between them. The CDR3 DNA reads as TGTGCCAGCAGATCGGGACACCGGGTCGGAAACACCATATATTTT. Translated: CASRSGHRVGNTIYF.

This clonotype was seen ten or more times. V gene TRBV28 combines with J gene TRBJ2-3, with 12 positions matching TRBD2. Germline loops: CDR1 MDHEN, CDR2 SYDVKM. The CDR3 sequence is 16 residues long. Trimming took 4 bases from V and 3 from J; bases not matched to a gene: 5. Written as DNA, the CDR3 is TGTGCCAGCAGTTCCGTAGGGACTAGCGGGACAGATACGCAGTATTTT. Protein: CASSSVGTSGTDTQYF.

This clonotype was counted ten times or more. V and J are TRBV28 and TRBJ2-7; D not resolved. This CDR3 contains 15 residues. Between the trimmed V and J ends, which lost 5 bases and 0 bases, there was a span of 14 bases. Germline assignment: CDR1 MDHEN and CDR2 SYDVKM. The CDR3 bases are TGTGCCAGCAGTGAGGCCTTCAGATACTCCTACGAGCAGTACTTC. Translated: CASSEAFRYSYEQYF.

This clonotype has ten or more counts. The chain joins TRBV11-2 to TRBJ2-3; 9 bases line up with TRBD2. The V and J ends lost 9 bases and 8 bases, in that order; junction bases with no gene match: 12. The CDR3 covers 14 residues. Looked up from germline, CDR1 is SGHAT and CDR2 is FQNNGV. The CDR3 is CASSGGPESATQYF. The CDR3 nucleotides are TGTGCCAGTAGCGGGGGCCCTGAGTCTGCTACGCAGTATTTT.

This clonotype was counted ten times or more. The chain is built from TRBV10-3 and TRBJ2-1; 12 positions agree with TRBD2. Germline CDR1 ENHRY, CDR2 SYGVKD. The CDR3 is 14 amino acids. The ends lost 6 bases at V and 9 bases at J; junction bases unmatched: 6. The CDR3 sequence: CAISALAGGSEQFF. The CDR3 bases are TGTGCCATCAGCGCACTAGCGGGAGGATCTGAGCAGTTCTTC.

This chain joins TRBV29-1 and TRBJ2-7, with 11 bases matching TRBD2. This CDR3 is built from 15 residues. The V and J ends lost 5 bases and 4 bases, in that order; junction bases with no gene match: 10. CDR1 SQVTM and CDR2 ANQGSEA come from the germline V gene. The chain's CDR3 is CSVCTSGSTSYEQYF. CDR3 coding DNA: TGCAGCGTTTGTACTAGCGGGAGCACCTCATACGAGCAGTACTTC.

This clonotype was picked up a small number of times. The chain is built from TRBV20-1 and TRBJ2-1, with 8 bases matching TRBD2. V trimming: 1 base; J trimming: 3 bases; junction bases outside the gene matches: 5. CDR3 size: 15 residues. Germline V gene sequence: CDR1 DFQATT, CDR2 SNEGSKA (reference sequence). The CDR3 region is CSARATSGNYNEQFF. CDR3 DNA: TGCAGTGCTAGAGCTACTAGCGGTAACTACAATGAGCAGTTCTTC.

In this sample, this clonotype turned up many times. The rearrangement uses TRBV2 and TRBJ1-5, with 10 positions matching TRBD1. The germline V gene has CDR1 SNHLY and CDR2 FYNNEI. V dropped 7 bases and J dropped 2; count of bases not matched to a gene: 2. This CDR3 is built from 14 residues. The CDR3 DNA sequence: TGTGCCAGCAAGGGGACAGGGGGCAATCAGCCCCAGCATTTT. This sequence encodes CASKGTGGNQPQHF.

Many counts were recorded for this clonotype. The chain links TRBV28 to TRBJ1-6; D perhaps matches TRBD1 (6 bases). The V gene lost 1 base and the J gene lost 6 bases, with 10 bases spanning the gap. Looked up from germline, CDR1 is MDHEN and CDR2 is SYDVKM. CDR3 length equals 15 residues. The CDR3 sequence: CASSLFEGGNSPLHF. CDR3 nucleotide sequence: TGTGCCAGCAGTTTATTCGAGGGGGGTAATTCACCCCTCCACTTT.

A single count supports this clonotype. J is TRBJ2-1 and V is TRBV7-2; no firm D call. The CDR3 totals 14 residues. Germline V gene data show CDR1 as SGHTA and CDR2 as FQGNSA. V lost 2 bases and J 7 bases, leaving 12 bases between the germline ends. CDR3: CASSLWSSRNEQFF. In nucleotides, the CDR3 is TGTGCCAGCAGCTTATGGAGCTCTCGTAATGAGCAGTTCTTC.

V usage is TRBV2 and J usage is TRBJ1-2, with 10 bases identical to TRBD1. CDR1 and CDR2 from the germline V gene are SNHLY and FYNNEI. Trimming took 8 bases from V and 8 from J; bases not matched to a gene: 11. This CDR3 is built from 14 residues. CDR3 nucleotide sequence: TGTGCCAGCGGACCGCGGACAGGGGGTGGCGGCTACACCTTC. This translates into CASGPRTGGGGYTF.

The sample holds a few counts of this clonotype. The chain uses TRBV6-2 or TRBV6-3 and TRBJ1-6; D is perhaps TRBD1 (6 bases). Germline assignment: CDR1 MNHEY and CDR2 SVGEGT. The V end lost 6 bases, the J end lost 7 bases, and 16 bases lay between the germline ends. The CDR3 has 15 amino acids. Here the CDR3 reads CASSDGPGGNSPLHF. CDR3 nucleotides: TGTGCCAGCAGCGACGGGCCGGGGGGCAATTCACCCCTCCACTTT.

A few counts support this clonotype. V is TRBV7-9 and J is TRBJ1-1; D is undetermined. This CDR3 has 13 amino acids. The V and J ends lost 4 bases and 8 bases respectively, with 14 bases between them. The germline gives CDR1 SEHNR, CDR2 FQNEAQ (reference sequence). The CDR3 DNA reads TGTGCCAGCAGCTACCGACCTGTTCAAGAAGCTTTCTTT. It yields the protein CASSYRPVQEAFF.

The chain joins TRBV5-1 to TRBJ2-2; 8 nucleotides agree with TRBD1. Germline CDR1 and CDR2: SGHRS and YFSETQ. Germline trimming cut 7 bases from V and 7 bases from J; bases unmatched to any gene: 6. The CDR3 extends over 13 amino acids. The chain's CDR3 is CASGQGADGELFF. As DNA, the CDR3 is TGCGCCAGCGGGCAGGGGGCGGACGGGGAGCTGTTTTTT.

This clonotype was picked up a small number of times. This sequence joins TRBV3-1 and TRBJ2-1, with 10 nucleotides matching TRBD2. Germline CDR1 LGHDT, CDR2 YNNKEL (reference sequence). The CDR3 has 14 residues. The trim removed 6 bases at V and 7 bases at J, leaving 6 bases unmatched. The CDR3 region is CASRVSGGENEQFF. CDR3 DNA sequence: TGTGCCAGCAGGGTCAGCGGGGGGGAAAATGAGCAGTTCTTC.